Listed below are T cell receptor beta chains from one sample, sequenced in a study of shared clonotypes between healthy human individuals. The table came from immunoSEQ multiplex PCR; TCRdb's copy has only in-frame clones and leaves some out. Found here are about 2.1 million clones, more than 85% of them singletons; the top ten hold around 1.7%. The sequenced sample was naive CD8+ T cells from PBMCs. These receptors all come from a man aged 18 to 35 in good health. Some clones in this sample may be carry-over from other donors' samples. CDR3s include the opening cysteine and the closing phenylalanine or tryptophan. The D gene is left open where the match is weak. Clone size is shown for a subset of rows, as once, few, many or a class of expanded clone.

CDR3 | DNA | D | V | size | J
CASSFKFYNEQFF | TGTGCCAGCAGTTTTAAGTTCTACAATGAGCAGTTCTTC | . | TRBV27 | . | TRBJ2-1
CASSEALIYNEQFF | TGTGCCAGCAGTGAAGCCTTAATTTACAATGAGCAGTTCTTC | . | TRBV6-1 | once | TRBJ2-1
CASSSKTGGSSHNEQFF | TGTGCCAGCAGTTCTAAAACGGGCGGGAGTAGCCACAATGAGCAGTTCTTC | TRBD2 | TRBV13 | . | TRBJ2-1
CASGWGNAYEQYF | TGTGCCAGCGGGTGGGGGAATGCCTACGAGCAGTACTTC | . | TRBV27 | . | TRBJ2-7
CASSHSTGPSSYEQYF | TGTGCCAGCAGTCATTCGACAGGGCCGAGCTCCTACGAGCAGTACTTC | TRBD1 | TRBV7-9 | . | TRBJ2-7
CATSRTSDTWNEKLFF | TGTGCCACCAGCAGGACCTCGGACACTTGGAATGAAAAACTGTTTTTT | . | TRBV15 | once | TRBJ1-4
CATSRRTRAGDEQFF | TGTGCCACCAGCCGTCGGACCCGGGCTGGGGATGAGCAGTTCTTC | . | TRBV15 | . | TRBJ2-1
CASSQRLRDYSNTGELFF | TGTGCCAGCAGCCAACGCTTAAGGGATTACTCGAACACCGGGGAGCTGTTTTTT | . | TRBV14 | . | TRBJ2-2
CASDEQGNEKLFF | TGTGCCAGCGATGAGCAGGGTAACGAAAAACTGTTTTTT | . | TRBV7-9 | . | TRBJ1-4
CASSQTSYEQYF | TGTGCCAGCAGCCAGACTAGCTACGAGCAGTACTTC | . | TRBV28 | . | TRBJ2-7
CASSFVGQGYNEQFF | TGTGCCAGCAGTTTTGTAGGACAGGGCTACAATGAGCAGTTCTTC | TRBD1 | TRBV27 | . | TRBJ2-1
CASSLEAGQGASAGNIQYF | TGTGCCAGCAGCTTAGAGGCGGGACAGGGGGCTTCTGCGGGCAACATTCAGTACTTC | TRBD1 | TRBV7-6 | . | TRBJ2-4
CASSLYRRPGGQGPTDTQYF | TGTGCCAGCAGTTTGTATAGACGTCCTGGGGGACAGGGCCCCACAGATACGCAGTATTTT | TRBD1 | TRBV28 | once | TRBJ2-3
CASSPGLAGIYEQYF | TGTGCCAGCAGCCCGGGACTAGCGGGAATCTACGAGCAGTACTTC | TRBD2 | TRBV7-3 | . | TRBJ2-7
CASSLAPWEVLYNEQFF | TGTGCCAGCAGCTTGGCACCATGGGAAGTACTCTACAATGAGCAGTTCTTC | . | TRBV5-8 | . | TRBJ2-1
CASSQETEANTEAFF | TGTGCCAGCAGCCAAGAAACAGAGGCGAACACTGAAGCTTTCTTT | . | TRBV28 | . | TRBJ1-1
CASSVNRGSGYGYTF | TGCGCCAGCAGCGTAAACAGGGGATCTGGCTATGGCTACACCTTC | TRBD1 | TRBV10-2 | . | TRBJ1-2
CASSENPSRTEAFF | TGTGCCAGCAGTGAAAACCCGAGCCGCACTGAAGCTTTCTTT | . | TRBV6-1 | . | TRBJ1-1
CAGSAGETVYEQYF | TGTGCCGGCAGCGCGGGGGAGACAGTCTACGAGCAGTACTTC | TRBD2 | TRBV5-4 | . | TRBJ2-7
CASSALAGGPTYEQYF | TGTGCCAGCAGCGCACTAGCGGGAGGGCCCACCTACGAGCAGTACTTC | TRBD2 | TRBV5-4 | once | TRBJ2-7
CASSESPPDTQYF | TGCGCCAGCAGTGAATCCCCCCCAGATACGCAGTATTTT | . | TRBV10-1 | . | TRBJ2-3
CAIKGLAGADEQFF | TGTGCCATCAAAGGACTAGCGGGGGCTGATGAGCAGTTCTTC | TRBD2 | TRBV10-3 | . | TRBJ2-1
CASSIGGGFQPQHF | TGTGCCAGTAGTATAGGAGGGGGCTTTCAGCCCCAGCATTTT | TRBD1 | TRBV19 | . | TRBJ1-5
CASSYQGDGYTF | TGTGCCAGCAGTTACCAGGGTGACGGCTACACCTTC | . | TRBV6-5 | . | TRBJ1-2
CASGRTGGWGTEAFF | TGTGCCAGTGGGAGGACAGGGGGCTGGGGGACTGAAGCTTTCTTT | TRBD1 | TRBV19 | few | TRBJ1-1
CASSLTGTGANGYTF | TGTGCCAGCAGTTTAACCGGGACAGGGGCGAACGGCTACACCTTC | TRBD1 | TRBV28 | . | TRBJ1-2
CASSLWRGDANEQFF | TGTGCCAGCAGCTTGTGGCGAGGGGACGCCAATGAGCAGTTCTTC | . | TRBV11-1 | . | TRBJ2-1
CASSQVASSGNTIYF | TGCGCCAGCAGCCAAGTAGCCAGCTCTGGAAACACCATATATTTT | . | TRBV4-1 | . | TRBJ1-3
CASSGRAGISYEQYF | TGTGCCAGTAGTGGGAGGGCGGGGATCTCCTACGAGCAGTACTTC | TRBD2 | TRBV19 | . | TRBJ2-7
CASSSRSGTETYEQYF | TGTGCCAGCAGCTCTCGGTCCGGGACGGAGACCTACGAGCAGTACTTC | . | TRBV7-2 | . | TRBJ2-7
CASSLMSVGYTF | TGTGCCAGCAGCTTAATGTCGGTCGGCTACACCTTC | . | TRBV7-9 | . | TRBJ1-2
CASSVSGSSTDTQYF | TGTGCCAGCAGCGTAAGCGGGAGTAGCACAGATACGCAGTATTTT | TRBD2 | TRBV9 | . | TRBJ2-3
CASSEARTRGNEQFF | TGTGCCAGCAGTGAAGCGCGTACTAGGGGTAATGAGCAGTTCTTC | . | TRBV6-1 | . | TRBJ2-1
CASSLLSTDTQYF | TGTGCCAGCAGCTTACTGAGCACAGATACGCAGTATTTT | . | TRBV11-3 | . | TRBJ2-3
CASSQGQGRSYEQYF | TGCGCCAGCAGCCAGGGGCAGGGGAGGTCCTACGAGCAGTACTTC | . | TRBV4-3 | . | TRBJ2-7
CASRVTGTAWNTEAFF | TGTGCCAGCAGGGTGACAGGGACGGCCTGGAACACTGAAGCTTTCTTT | TRBD1 | TRBV28 | . | TRBJ1-1
CASSLIGTDGLFF | TGTGCCAGCAGCTTAATAGGGACAGACGGGCTGTTTTTT | TRBD1 | TRBV7-3 | once | TRBJ2-2
CASSQTPDGDYGYTF | TGTGCCAGCAGTCAAACACCCGACGGAGACTATGGCTACACCTTC | . | TRBV28 | once | TRBJ1-2
CASSLGLLLAKNIQYF | TGTGCCAGTTCTCTTGGGCTTCTACTAGCCAAAAACATTCAGTACTTC | . | TRBV19 | . | TRBJ2-4
CASIRRMGRGNEQFF | TGTGCCAGCATTCGACGAATGGGGCGGGGGAATGAGCAGTTCTTC | TRBD2 | TRBV27 | . | TRBJ2-1
CASSVTAGTAYYGYTF | TGTGCCAGCAGCGTTACCGCCGGGACAGCATACTATGGCTACACCTTC | TRBD1 | TRBV9 | . | TRBJ1-2
CASSYWQQNTEAFF | TGTGCCAGCAGTTACTGGCAGCAGAACACTGAAGCTTTCTTT | . | TRBV6-6 | . | TRBJ1-1
CATSAGTGVRQPQHF | TGTGCCACCAGCGCAGGGACAGGGGTTCGGCAGCCCCAGCATTTT | TRBD1 | TRBV28 | . | TRBJ1-5
CASNLEARQYF | TGTGCCAGCAATCTCGAGGCCAGGCAGTACTTC | . | TRBV25-1 | . | TRBJ2-5
CASSQVGRSNTEAFF | TGCGCCAGCAGCCAAGTGGGCCGGAGTAACACTGAAGCTTTCTTT | . | TRBV4-1 | . | TRBJ1-1
CASSWAYLVGVEQYF | TGTGCCAGCAGCTGGGCCTACCTTGTAGGGGTCGAGCAGTACTTC | . | TRBV5-6 | . | TRBJ2-7
CASSLPRGTASYEQYF | TGTGCCAGCAGTTTACCCCGTGGGACAGCGTCCTACGAGCAGTACTTC | TRBD1 | TRBV28 | . | TRBJ2-7
CASSFGQGAGYTF | TGCGCCAGCAGCTTCGGACAGGGGGCTGGCTACACCTTC | TRBD1 | TRBV5-1 | . | TRBJ1-2
CASLHRGPDEKLFF | TGTGCCAGCCTGCACAGGGGGCCGGATGAAAAACTGTTTTTT | TRBD1 | TRBV11-2 | . | TRBJ1-4
CASSTGGGAYEQYF | TGTGCCAGTAGCACCGGAGGAGGGGCGTACGAGCAGTACTTC | . | TRBV19 | . | TRBJ2-7
CASSLGTTVQETQYF | TGTGCCAGCAGTCTCGGGACTACAGTCCAAGAGACCCAGTACTTC | TRBD2 | TRBV28 | . | TRBJ2-5
CASSLDGEETQYF | TGTGCCAGCAGCCTAGACGGGGAAGAGACCCAGTACTTC | . | TRBV11-2 | . | TRBJ2-5
CASSLVSGRDPSYNEQFF | TGTGCCAGCAGTTTGGTTAGCGGGAGGGACCCTTCCTACAATGAGCAGTTCTTC | TRBD2 | TRBV27 | . | TRBJ2-1